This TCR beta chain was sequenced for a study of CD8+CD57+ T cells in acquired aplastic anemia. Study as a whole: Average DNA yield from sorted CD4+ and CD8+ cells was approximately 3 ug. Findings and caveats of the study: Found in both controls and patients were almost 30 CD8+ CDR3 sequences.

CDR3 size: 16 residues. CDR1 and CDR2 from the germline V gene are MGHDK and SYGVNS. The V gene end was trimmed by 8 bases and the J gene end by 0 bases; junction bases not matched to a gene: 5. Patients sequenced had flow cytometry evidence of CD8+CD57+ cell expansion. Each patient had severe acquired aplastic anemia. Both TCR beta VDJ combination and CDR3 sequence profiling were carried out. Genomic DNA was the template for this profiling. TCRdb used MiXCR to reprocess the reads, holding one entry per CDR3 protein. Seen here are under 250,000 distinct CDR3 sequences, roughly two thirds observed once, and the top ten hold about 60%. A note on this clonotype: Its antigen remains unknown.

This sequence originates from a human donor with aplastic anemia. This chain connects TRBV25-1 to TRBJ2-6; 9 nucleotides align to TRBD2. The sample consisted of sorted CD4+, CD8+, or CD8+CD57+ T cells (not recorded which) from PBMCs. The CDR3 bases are TGTGCCAGCTCCAGCGGGGGGAGCTCTGGGGCCAACGTCCTGACTTTC. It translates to CASSSGGSSGANVLTF. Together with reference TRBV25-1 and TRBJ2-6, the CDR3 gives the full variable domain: EADIYQTPRYLVIGTGKKITLECSQTMGHDKMYWYQQDPGMELHLIHYSYGVNSTEKGDLSSESTVSRIRTEHFPLTLESARPSHTSQYLCASSSGGSSGANVLTFGAGSRLTVL.